This T cell receptor beta chain was found in a study of blood T cell repertoires in COVID-19. Study-wide context: Samples came from the United States, Italy and Spain, spanning acute and convalescent COVID-19.

Germline CDR1 LGHNT, CDR2 FRNRAP. The CDR3 covers 13 residues. J gave up 8 bases and V 2 bases, and 3 bases lay outside the gene matches. Generated by immunoSEQ multiplex PCR, the TCRdb table keeps only in-frame clones and is missing some. The table lists about 280,000 clones, 90% of them singletons. The chain carries TRBV12-5 and TRBJ2-1; 7 bases line up with TRBD2. The sequence was obtained from a woman under 30 with acute COVID-19. The material sequenced was PBMCs or T cells enriched from blood (not recorded which). The CDR3 nucleotides are TGTGCTAGTGGTTTGACTAGCGAGGATGAGCAGTTCTTC. Translated, it gives CASGLTSEDEQFF.